What follows are 2 T cell receptor beta chains derived from one specimen sequenced in a study of T cells in Graves' hyperthyroidism and ophthalmopathy. RNA transcripts were the template for amplifying TCR beta CDR3 regions. HTBI primers drove first-round RT-PCR of the TCR CDR3. TCRdb re-analysed the multiplex PCR reads in MiXCR, keeping a single row per CDR3 protein. The data hold a few hundred thousand distinct CDR3 sequences, with around a fifth observed a single time. The sequenced material came from blood. Every receptor here comes from a woman aged 70-85 years with Graves' ophthalmopathy.

Note on this clonotype: The germline gene is not matched at one end of the junction; a read error may be the cause. The rearrangement links TRBV19 to TRBJ1-1; a weak D match, TRBD1 (6 bases). CDR3 size: 15 residues. Germline V CDR1 and CDR2: LNHDA, SQIVND (reference sequence). CDR3 sequence (DNA): TGTGTCAGTAGTATTGGACCAAAGGGGGACACTGAAGCTTTCTTT. Protein product: CVSSIGPKGDTEAFF.

Concerning this clonotype: Possible read error: a much larger clone is one base away. The chain carries TRBV11-2 and TRBJ2-2, with D possibly matching TRBD1 (5 bases). The CDR3 consists of 18 residues. The germline V gene encodes CDR1 SGHAT and CDR2 FQNNGV. CDR3 sequence reads: CAGSSFYRPSTNTGELFF. The CDR3 DNA follows: TGTGCCGGCAGCTCGTTCTACAGGCCATCCACGAACACCGGGGAGCTGTTTTTT.